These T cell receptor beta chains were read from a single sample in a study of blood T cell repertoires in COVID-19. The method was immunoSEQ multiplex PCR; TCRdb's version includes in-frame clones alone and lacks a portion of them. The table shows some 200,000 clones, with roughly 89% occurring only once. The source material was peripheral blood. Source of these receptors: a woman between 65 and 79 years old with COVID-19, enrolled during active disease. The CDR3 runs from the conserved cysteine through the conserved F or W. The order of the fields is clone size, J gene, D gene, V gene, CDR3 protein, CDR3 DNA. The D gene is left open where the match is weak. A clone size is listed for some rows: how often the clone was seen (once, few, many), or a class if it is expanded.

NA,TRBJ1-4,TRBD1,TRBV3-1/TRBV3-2,CASSPPGQGGEKLFF,TGTGCCAGCAGCCCGCCGGGACAGGGTGGGGAAAAACTGTTTTTT
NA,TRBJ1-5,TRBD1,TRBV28,CASSFWTGVQPQHF,TGTGCCAGCAGTTTTTGGACAGGGGTTCAGCCCCAGCATTTT
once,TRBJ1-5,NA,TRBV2,CASRDRTVVHF,TGTGCCAGCAGGGACCGGACAGTGGTTCATTTT
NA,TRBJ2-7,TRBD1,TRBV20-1,CSASQRQGSEQYF,TGCAGTGCTAGTCAGCGACAGGGGAGTGAGCAGTACTTC
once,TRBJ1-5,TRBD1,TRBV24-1,CATSDDTGDWNQPQHF,TGTGCCACCAGTGATGACACAGGGGATTGGAATCAGCCCCAGCATTTT
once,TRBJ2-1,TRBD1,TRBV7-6,CASSLAPGQYNEQFF,TGTGCCAGCAGCTTAGCGCCGGGACAGTACAATGAGCAGTTCTTC
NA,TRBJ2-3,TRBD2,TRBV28,CASSSGTSGRVSDTQYF,TGTGCCAGCAGTTCAGGGACTAGCGGGAGGGTTTCGGATACGCAGTATTTT
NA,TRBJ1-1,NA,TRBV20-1,CSASQGLMNTEAFF,TGCAGTGCTAGTCAGGGTTTAATGAACACTGAAGCTTTCTTT
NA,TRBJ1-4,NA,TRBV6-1,CASSEDTTNEKLFF,TGTGCCAGCAGTGAAGACACAACTAATGAAAAACTGTTTTTT
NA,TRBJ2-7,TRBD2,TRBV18,CASSQGLAGITYEQYF,TGTGCCAGCTCACAGGGACTAGCGGGTATTACCTACGAGCAGTACTTC
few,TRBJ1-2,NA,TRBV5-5,CASSLGTARGYTF,TGTGCCAGCAGCTTGGGTACAGCCAGGGGCTACACCTTC
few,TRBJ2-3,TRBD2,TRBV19,CASRPSGRTDTQYF,TGTGCCAGTCGACCTAGCGGTCGCACAGATACGCAGTATTTT
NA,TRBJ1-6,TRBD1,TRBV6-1,CASSEARGQNSPLHF,TGTGCCAGCAGTGAAGCTAGGGGGCAGAATTCACCCCTCCACTTT
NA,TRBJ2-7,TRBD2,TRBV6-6,CASSYSRTSGRYEQYF,TGTGCCAGCAGTTACTCCCGGACTAGCGGGAGATACGAGCAGTACTTC
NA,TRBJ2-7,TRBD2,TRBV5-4,CASSLGLAGGPPYEQYF,TGTGCCAGCAGCTTGGGACTAGCGGGAGGGCCGCCCTACGAGCAGTACTTC
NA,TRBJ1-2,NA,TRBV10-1,CASSEAGHNYGYTF,TGCGCCAGCAGTGAGGCAGGGCATAACTATGGCTACACCTTC
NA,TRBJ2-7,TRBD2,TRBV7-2,CASSLVTGGNYEQYF,TGTGCCAGCAGCTTAGTAACGGGAGGGAATTACGAGCAGTACTTC
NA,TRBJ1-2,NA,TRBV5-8,CASSPTGFYGYTF,TGTGCCAGCAGCCCGACAGGATTTTATGGCTACACCTTC
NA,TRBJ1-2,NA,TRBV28,CASSLWGRFSYGYTF,TGTGCCAGCAGTTTATGGGGGCGCTTTTCCTATGGCTACACCTTC
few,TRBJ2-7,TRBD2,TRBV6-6,CASSPSLAGVVYEQYF,TGTGCCAGCAGCCCATCACTAGCGGGAGTGGTCTACGAGCAGTACTTC
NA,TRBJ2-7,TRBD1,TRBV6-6,CASSYQPGQDLGEQYF,TGTGCCAGCAGTTACCAACCGGGACAGGATTTAGGCGAGCAGTACTTC
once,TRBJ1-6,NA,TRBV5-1,CASSLVQGDSPLHF,TGCGCCAGCAGCTTGGTGCAGGGTGATTCACCCCTCCACTTT
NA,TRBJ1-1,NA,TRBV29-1,CSVAYRGSNTEAFF,TGCAGCGTTGCCTACCGGGGTTCGAACACTGAAGCTTTCTTT
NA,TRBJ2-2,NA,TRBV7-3,CASSLKGLVGTNTGELFF,TGTGCCAGCAGCTTAAAGGGGCTAGTGGGAACGAACACCGGGGAGCTGTTTTTT
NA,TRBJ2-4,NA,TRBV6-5,CASSPENIQYF,TGTGCCAGCAGCCCGGAAAACATTCAGTACTTC
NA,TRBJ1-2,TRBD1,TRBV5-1,CASSPGQGASGPYGYTF,TGCGCCAGCTCACCGGGACAGGGGGCTTCGGGCCCCTATGGCTACACCTTC
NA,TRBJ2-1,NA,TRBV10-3,CAIGGLTEQFF,TGTGCCATCGGGGGACTTACTGAGCAGTTCTTC
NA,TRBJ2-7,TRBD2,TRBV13,CASSHSAGGTYEQYF,TGTGCCAGCAGCCACTCAGCGGGAGGCACCTACGAGCAGTACTTC
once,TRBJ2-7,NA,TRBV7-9,CASSFGGPSYEQYF,TGTGCCAGCAGCTTTGGAGGGCCCTCCTACGAGCAGTACTTC
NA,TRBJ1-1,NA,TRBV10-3,CAISEVDRVMNTEAFF,TGTGCCATCAGTGAGGTGGACAGAGTAATGAACACTGAAGCTTTCTTT
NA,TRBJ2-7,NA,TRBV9,CASSVGWGDSYEQYF,TGTGCCAGCAGCGTTGGGTGGGGAGACTCCTACGAGCAGTACTTC
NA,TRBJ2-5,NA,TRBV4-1,CASSHRTDQETQYF,TGCGCCAGCAGCCACCGGACAGACCAAGAGACCCAGTACTTC
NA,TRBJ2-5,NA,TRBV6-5,CAADPRTAQETQYF,TGTGCAGCGGATCCCCGGACCGCCCAAGAGACCCAGTACTTC
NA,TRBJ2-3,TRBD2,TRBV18,CASSPGLAGGRGGDTQYF,TGTGCCAGCTCACCGGGACTAGCGGGAGGGCGAGGTGGAGATACGCAGTATTTT
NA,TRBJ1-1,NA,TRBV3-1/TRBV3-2,CASSQDLVGAFF,TGTGCCAGCAGCCAAGATCTTGTCGGAGCTTTCTTT
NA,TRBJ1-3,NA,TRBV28,CASSSPTGPGNTIYF,TGTGCCAGCAGTTCCCCGACAGGACCTGGAAACACCATATATTTT
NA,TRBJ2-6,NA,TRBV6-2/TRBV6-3,CASSRRGPDGANVLTF,TGTGCCAGCAGTCGTAGGGGTCCTGATGGGGCCAACGTCCTGACTTTC
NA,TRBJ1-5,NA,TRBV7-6,CASSLDNNQPQHF,TGTGCCAGCAGCTTAGATAACAATCAGCCCCAGCATTTT
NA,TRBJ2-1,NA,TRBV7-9,CASSLNPRDEQFF,TGTGCCAGCAGCTTAAATCCCAGGGATGAGCAGTTCTTC
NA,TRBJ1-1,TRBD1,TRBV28,CASRLQTGEAFF,TGTGCCAGCAGGCTACAGACAGGGGAGGCTTTCTTT
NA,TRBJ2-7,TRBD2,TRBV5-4,CASSPGTSGLYEQYF,TGTGCCAGCAGCCCAGGGACTAGCGGGTTGTACGAGCAGTACTTC